One TCR beta chain is described in this entry. The antigen is unknown. This sample stems from a study of CD8+CD57+ T cells in acquired aplastic anemia. Study-level information: Mean DNA quantity obtained from sorted CD4+ and CD8+ cells was about 3.5 ug. General observations from the study: Patients and controls turned out to have 25 to 35 CD8+ CDR3 sequences in common.

With V trimmed by 8 bases and J by 2 bases, 14 bases remained unmatched. Germline V lookup: CDR1 LNHNV, CDR2 YYDKDF (reference sequence). The CDR3 consists of 16 residues. Profiling that covered TCR beta VDJ and CDR3 relied on genomic DNA as its template. From the reads, TCRdb called clonotypes with MiXCR, one entry per CDR3 protein. The repertoire includes approximately 200,000 distinct CDR3 sequences, 61% of them detected once, and about 31% sits in the top ten. Material for sequencing was sorted CD4+, CD8+, or CD8+CD57+ T cells (not recorded which) from PBMCs. This chain links TRBV15 with TRBJ2-5; 7 nucleotides line up with TRBD2. This TCR was recovered from a human donor in good health. In nucleotides, the CDR3 is TGTGCCACCTATTTCGCGGGAGTAGGGAGTCAAGAGACCCAGTACTTC. This encodes CATYFAGVGSQETQYF.